Following are 19 T cell receptor beta chains from one sample sequenced in a study of T cell responses to AZD1222 COVID-19 vaccine. Profiled with immunoSEQ multiplex PCR; TCRdb holds only in-frame clones, not every one. The sample lists roughly 51,000 clones; 80% to 90% were seen once. The sample here was peripheral blood, taken 28 days after the second AZD1222 dose. The receptors were sampled from an adult who received the AZD1222 COVID-19 vaccine.

The chain recombines TRBV10-3 with TRBJ2-3; 10 bases fit TRBD2. The CDR3 runs 16 residues. V shed 6 bases and J 0 bases; nucleotides not matched to a gene: 6. CDR1 and CDR2 from the germline V gene are ENHRY and SYGVKD. CDR3 residues: CAIRPGTSESTDTQYF. The DNA of the CDR3 is TGTGCCATCAGACCCGGGACTAGCGAAAGCACAGATACGCAGTATTTT.

The chain is built from TRBV29-1 and TRBJ1-4; D possibly corresponds to TRBD1 (5 bases). V was trimmed by 2 bases and J by 4 bases, leaving 11 bases between them. The CDR3 totals 14 residues. The germline gives CDR1 SQVTM, CDR2 ANQGSEA. In nucleotides, the CDR3 is TGCAGCGTTGAACTGGGGGAAATTAATGAAAAACTGTTTTTT. It encodes CSVELGEINEKLFF.

The J gene is TRBJ2-7, the V gene TRBV4-3; 7 bases agree with TRBD1. Germline trimming cut 9 bases from V and 1 base from J; bases unmatched to any gene: 18. CDR3 length: 17 residues. The germline V gene has CDR1 LGHNA and CDR2 YSLEER. Written as DNA, the CDR3 is TGCGCCAGGAGGCAGGGACAGACTACCGCCGGATCCTACGAGCAGTACTTC. Protein: CARRQGQTTAGSYEQYF.

The V and J genes are TRBV5-1 and TRBJ2-7; D is possibly TRBD2 (5 bases). The CDR3 is made up of 15 amino acids. V was shortened by 4 bases and J by 3 bases, with 17 bases between the two germline ends. CDR1 is SGHRS and CDR2 is YFSETQ in the germline V gene. CDR3 amino acids: CASSPSRAALYEQYF. The CDR3 DNA reads as TGCGCCAGCAGCCCTAGCCGGGCAGCGCTCTACGAGCAGTACTTC.

In DNA form, the CDR3 reads TGTGCCAGCAGTCAAACCAGCATCAATGAGCAGTTCTTC. It specifies CASSQTSINEQFF. The chain joins TRBV6-5 to TRBJ2-1, with D uncertain. Germline CDR1 reads MNHEY; CDR2 reads SVGAGI. The CDR3 has 13 residues. V gave up 5 bases and J gave up 6 bases, with 11 bases separating them.

The chain combines TRBV6-1 with TRBJ2-2, with 12 bases matching TRBD1. The CDR3 has 19 residues. Trimming at V came to 1 base and at J to 5 bases, leaving 11 bases not matched to a gene. CDR1 MNHNS and CDR2 SASEGT come from the germline V gene. The DNA of the CDR3 is TGTGCCAGCAGTGAAGTCGTGGGACAGGGGGCGCCGGATACCGGGGAGCTGTTTTTT. Amino acid sequence: CASSEVVGQGAPDTGELFF.

The V call is TRBV29-1, the J call TRBJ2-3; 7 bases fit TRBD2. CDR1 SQVTM and CDR2 ANQGSEA come from the germline V gene. J gave up 0 bases and V 1 base, and 4 bases lay outside the gene matches. The CDR3 covers 15 residues. The CDR3 spells CSVEASGGSTDTQYF. CDR3 DNA sequence: TGCAGCGTTGAAGCCTCGGGAGGTAGCACAGATACGCAGTATTTT.

The chain carries TRBV5-1 and TRBJ1-2; D unresolved. The CDR3 spans 14 residues. V lost 4 bases to trimming and J lost 9 bases, with 19 bases between them. From germline, CDR1 is SGHRS and CDR2 YFSETQ. This CDR3 is CASSLPYGGESYTF. CDR3 in DNA: TGCGCCAGCAGCCTTCCTTATGGTGGTGAGAGCTACACCTTC.

The gene calls are TRBV28 and TRBJ2-6, with no clear D. The CDR3 runs 12 residues. Germline values: CDR1 MDHEN, CDR2 SYDVKM. V was trimmed by 7 bases and J by 13 bases, leaving 14 bases between them. CDR3 coding DNA: TGTGCCAGCAAACGCAGACTGGGGGTCCTGACTTTC. It yields the protein CASKRRLGVLTF.

In nucleotides, the CDR3 is TGTGCCAGCAGCTTAGTAGGACTAGCGGGGCCCCTTGAGCAGTTCTTC. Translated, it gives CASSLVGLAGPLEQFF. This sequence joins TRBV11-3 and TRBJ2-1; 12 nucleotides line up with TRBD2. V shed 1 base, J shed 9 bases, and the junction held 7 bases outside the gene matches. The germline CDR1 and CDR2 sequences are SGHNT and YENEEA. CDR3 length: 16 amino acids.

The rearrangement uses TRBV27 and TRBJ1-3; D not certain. The germline CDR1 and CDR2 sequences are MNHEY and SMNVEV (reference sequence). The CDR3 spans 16 residues. Trimming removed 2 bases at V and 0 bases at J, with 11 bases between. For the CDR3, the DNA is TGTGCCAGCAGTTTACCTCCGGGGTTCTCTGGAAACACCATATATTTT. This translates into CASSLPPGFSGNTIYF.

The chain has TRBV27 and TRBJ2-6, with D maybe TRBD2 (6 bases). CDR3 length: 15 amino acids. The V gene lost 5 bases and the J gene lost 4 bases, with 12 bases spanning the gap. Germline lookup yields CDR1 MNHEY and CDR2 SMNVEV (reference sequence). CDR3: CASSGGSAGANVLTF. The DNA of the CDR3 is TGTGCCAGCAGTGGGGGGTCGGCCGGGGCCAACGTCCTGACTTTC.

This clone was seen a few times. The chain carries TRBV5-1 and TRBJ2-2; the D call may be TRBD1 or TRBD2 (5 bases each). Germline CDR1 SGHRS, CDR2 YFSETQ. The V and J ends lost 3 bases and 3 bases respectively, with 9 bases between them. The CDR3 contains 14 residues. The CDR3 spells CASSWDGYTGELFF. The CDR3 DNA sequence: TGCGCCAGCAGCTGGGACGGATACACCGGGGAGCTGTTTTTT.

The CDR3 reads CSARRETQYF. The CDR3 DNA sequence: TGCAGTGCTAGGAGAGAGACCCAGTACTTC. The chain employs TRBV20-1 and TRBJ2-5, with unresolved D. CDR3 length equals 10 residues. From germline, CDR1 is DFQATT and CDR2 SNEGSKA (reference sequence). With 3 bases removed from V and 4 bases from J, the gap between germline ends came to 3 bases.

The chain combines TRBV5-4 with TRBJ1-1; D gene uncertain. From germline, CDR1 is SGHNT and CDR2 YYREEE (reference sequence). The CDR3 spans 14 residues. Trimming cost V 0 bases and J 2 bases, with 8 bases left between them. The CDR3 nucleotides read TGTGCCAGCAGCTTGGAACTGATTAACACTGAAGCTTTCTTT. The encoded protein is CASSLELINTEAFF.

This clone was observed a single time. V is TRBV7-2 and J is TRBJ2-1; TRBD2 aligns across 9 bases. The CDR3 loop spans 15 amino acids. Germline CDR1 and CDR2: SGHTA and FQGNSA. J was trimmed by 3 bases and V by 5 bases; bases with no gene match: 5. CDR3 sequence (DNA): TGTGCCAGCAGCCTTAGCGGGAGTGTCTACAATGAGCAGTTCTTC. It is translated as CASSLSGSVYNEQFF.

This chain joins TRBV7-9 and TRBJ2-7; possible D gene TRBD2, 6 bases. Germline values: CDR1 SEHNR, CDR2 FQNEAQ (reference sequence). The CDR3 sequence is 13 residues long. V gave up 10 bases and J gave up 2 bases, with 15 bases separating them. The DNA for the CDR3 is TGTGCCACCAAGGTGGCGGGAACCTACGAGCAGTACTTC. Protein: CATKVAGTYEQYF.

The rearrangement joins TRBV5-4 to TRBJ2-5, with D tentatively TRBD2 (6 bases). With 4 bases removed from V and 5 bases from J, the gap between germline ends came to 12 bases. The CDR3 totals 13 residues. Germline V lookup: CDR1 SGHNT, CDR2 YYREEE (reference sequence). CDR3 DNA sequence: TGTGCCAGCAGCATGGGAGGCGGTGAGACCCAGTACTTC. Protein product: CASSMGGGETQYF.

This sequence joins TRBV5-1 and TRBJ1-5; D is possibly TRBD1 (5 bases). The CDR3 runs to 15 residues. Germline CDR1 SGHRS, CDR2 YFSETQ. V was clipped by 0 bases and J by 4 bases, with 11 bases between them. For the CDR3, the DNA is TGCGCCAGCAGCTTGGTAGGGGAGAGAAATCAGCCCCAGCATTTT. Protein: CASSLVGERNQPQHF.